One and the same sample provided the 9 T cell receptor beta chains below, sequenced in a study of breast tumors, draining lymph nodes, adjacent tissues. Axillary draining lymph nodes of breast cancer patients supplied the node samples. TCRdb used MiXCR to reprocess the multiplex PCR reads, holding one entry per CDR3 protein. The sample comprises fewer than 90,000 distinct CDR3 sequences, roughly 30% of which are singletons, and 8.1% rests with the top ten. The sequencing sample was made of axillary lymph node tissue. Receptors were obtained from a female donor with breast cancer. Some clones in this sample may be carry-over from other donors' samples.

This clonotype has ten or more counts. The chain recombines TRBV7-9 with TRBJ1-4; TRBD1 is a possible D gene (6 bases). Per germline, CDR1 SEHNR and CDR2 FQNEAQ (reference sequence). The length of the CDR3 is 13 residues. V lost 2 bases and J 11 bases, leaving 12 bases between the germline ends. CDR3 nucleotide sequence: TGTGCCAGCAGCTTATCCGAAGGGGGTAAACTGTTTTTT. Translating gives CASSLSEGGKLFF.

This clonotype has a count of ten or more. The rearrangement links TRBV4-1 to TRBJ2-1; 7 positions agree with TRBD1. Trimming at V came to 3 bases and at J to 7 bases, leaving 9 bases not matched to a gene. The CDR3 has 15 residues. Per the germline V gene, CDR1 is MGHRA and CDR2 is YSYEKL. The CDR3 DNA is TGCGCCAGCAGCCAGGTCCCCGGGACAGAAAATGAGCAGTTCTTC. Translation: CASSQVPGTENEQFF.

The table lists this clonotype with many counts. The chain links TRBV20-1 to TRBJ2-1, with a weak D call TRBD1 (6 bases). There are 14 residues in the CDR3. Germline V lookup: CDR1 DFQATT, CDR2 SNEGSKA (reference sequence). Between the trimmed V and J ends, which lost 0 bases and 6 bases, there was a span of 12 bases. CDR3 sequence reads: CSARDTGQLNEQFF. The CDR3 region has the DNA TGCAGTGCTAGAGACACTGGACAGCTCAATGAGCAGTTCTTC.

This clonotype was seen repeatedly, ten times or more. The CDR3 loop reads CASNTGDNEQFF. CDR3 coding DNA: TGTGCCAGCAATACAGGGGACAATGAGCAGTTCTTC. V gene TRBV6-6 combines with J gene TRBJ2-1, with 7 bases lining up with TRBD1. V lost 7 bases and J lost 5; bases outside the gene matches: 2. Germline V gene sequence: CDR1 MNHNY, CDR2 SVGAGI (reference sequence). This CDR3 has 12 amino acids.

About this clonotype itself: The DNA is omitted, as the CDR3 cannot be located on it reliably, and the CDR3 follows TCRdb's listing. The chain carries TRBV5-1 and TRBJ2-2; TRBD1, the table's D call, lacks a check against the DNA. Termini included, the CDR3 measures 19 amino acids. CDR1 is SGHRS, CDR2 YFSETQ, per germline. CDR3: CASSPDAGANEQYFGELFF.

This clonotype was picked up a small number of times. V is TRBV4-1 and J is TRBJ2-5; either TRBD1 or TRBD2 may fit D (7 bases each). Germline V gives CDR1 MGHRA, CDR2 YSYEKL. V gave up 1 base and J gave up 5 bases, with 11 bases separating them. The CDR3 has 14 residues. CDR3 in amino acids: CASSQVQGGETQYF. CDR3 bases: TGCGCCAGCAGCCAAGTCCAGGGGGGGGAGACCCAGTACTTC.

The rearrangement links TRBV9 to TRBJ2-1; 10 bases fit TRBD2. There are 15 residues in the CDR3. CDR1 SGDLS and CDR2 YYNGEE come from the germline V gene. V lost 4 bases and J lost 4; bases outside the gene matches: 5. CDR3 sequence (DNA): TGTGCCAGCAGCCCCGGGACTAGCGATTACAATGAGCAGTTCTTC. It codes for CASSPGTSDYNEQFF. Supplemented by reference TRBV9 and TRBJ2-1, the full variable domain reads DSGVTQTPKHLITATGQRVTLRCSPRSGDLSVYWYQQSLDQGLQFLIQYYNGEERAKGNILERFSAQQFPDLHSELNLSSLELGDSALYFCASSPGTSDYNEQFFGPGTRLTVL.

Points on this clonotype: A read error is possible here, since a much larger clone lies one base away. The rearrangement uses TRBV7-9 and TRBJ2-7, with 10 bases aligning to TRBD1. The CDR3 is 14 residues long. Germline V gene lookup returns CDR1 SEHNR and CDR2 FQNEAQ (reference sequence). V trimming: 1 base; J trimming: 5 bases; junction bases outside the gene matches: 2. The CDR3 here is CASSLEGQGHEQYF. CDR3 coding DNA: TGTGCCAGCAGCTTAGAGGGACAGGGGCACGAGCAGTACTTC.

This clonotype was seen at least ten times. This chain uses TRBV7-2 with TRBJ2-5, with 13 nucleotides matching TRBD2. V trimming: 5 bases; J trimming: 4 bases; junction bases outside the gene matches: 7. The CDR3 spans 16 residues. Germline V gene data show CDR1 as SGHTA and CDR2 as FQGNSA. The CDR3 nucleotides read TGTGCCAGCAGCCCCCAGGGACTAGCGGGAATAGAGACCCAGTACTTC. Residues: CASSPQGLAGIETQYF.